The source of this T cell receptor beta chain is a study of Ad26.COV2.S vaccination and SARS-CoV-2 variants. Study context: The donor was enrolled in the Ad26.COV2.S arm of the COV1001 trial.

Overall study findings and caveats: TCR breadth and depth estimates may have understated total T cell responses.

The CDR3 sequence is 11 residues long. The ends lost 3 bases at V and 8 bases at J; junction bases unmatched: 2. The germline V gene encodes CDR1 SQVTM and CDR2 ANQGSEA. Treatment: about 20 received Ad26.COV2.S at low or high dose, single or two shots; several received placebo; per-sample allocation not given. Collection of the samples took place on day 63 after the first injection of vaccine or placebo. Its platform was an Ad26 vector, and its expressed antigen was Wuhan-strain SARS-CoV-2 spike. Concerning this clone: The target antigen is unknown.

TCRdb keeps only in-frame clones here, not all; method: immunoSEQ multiplex PCR. Altogether hundreds of thousands of clones are present, more than 80% being singletons, with the ten largest covering roughly 1.5%. The TCR was taken from a person aged 18-65 years who received the Ad26.COV2.S COVID-19 vaccine or a placebo. This chain links TRBV29-1 with TRBJ1-1, with 8 bases identical to TRBD1. Material: peripheral blood, obtained in a trial of Ad26.COV2.S vaccine versus placebo. Here the CDR3 reads CSVERTGEAFF. The CDR3 DNA follows: TGCAGCGTTGAGAGGACAGGGGAAGCTTTCTTT.